This TCR beta chain is drawn from a study of blood T cells in healthy people across ages. The CDR3 runs to 12 residues. Trimming removed 7 bases at V and 5 bases at J, with 14 bases between. Germline V gives CDR1 SQVTM, CDR2 ANQGSEA. Staff drew approximately 9.7 milliliters of peripheral blood from each donor. Through a sample-barcoded 5' primer and a J-beta primer mix, a second PCR was run for about 6 to 11 cycles. Each CDR3 protein gets one entry after TCRdb re-called the 5' RACE reads with MiXCR. The table records more than 600,000 distinct CDR3 sequences, approximately 25% of them present only once. These data were also filed under a second study, of T cells of mothers and their children. From that study: Detection of persistent microchimeric T cell clones did not occur.

The sample consisted of blood. The chain employs TRBV29-1 and TRBJ2-5; D perhaps matches TRBD2 (5 bases). The sequence came from a boy younger than 18 in good health. The CDR3 region has the DNA TGCAGCGGCCATGACGGCGGGGAGACCCAGTACTTC. This codes for CSGHDGGETQYF.